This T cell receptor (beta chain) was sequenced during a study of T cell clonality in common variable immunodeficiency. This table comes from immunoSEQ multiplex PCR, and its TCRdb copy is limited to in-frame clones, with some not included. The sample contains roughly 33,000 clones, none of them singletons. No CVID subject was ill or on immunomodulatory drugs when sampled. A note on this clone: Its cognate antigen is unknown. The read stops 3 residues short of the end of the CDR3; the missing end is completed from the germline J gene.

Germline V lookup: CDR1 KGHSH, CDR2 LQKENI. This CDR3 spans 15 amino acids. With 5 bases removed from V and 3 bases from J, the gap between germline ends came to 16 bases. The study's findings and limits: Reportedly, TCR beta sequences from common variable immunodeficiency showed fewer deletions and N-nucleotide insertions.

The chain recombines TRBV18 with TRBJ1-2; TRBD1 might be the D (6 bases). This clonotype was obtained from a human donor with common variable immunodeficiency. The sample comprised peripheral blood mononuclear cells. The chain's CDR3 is CASSTLAGADYGYTF. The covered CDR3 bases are TGTGCCAGCTCAACACTTGCAGGGGCAGACTATGGC.